What follows are 17 T cell receptor beta chains derived from one specimen sequenced in a study of T cell responses to AZD1222 COVID-19 vaccine. Some clones are missing from TCRdb's copy, which holds only in-frame ones; the method was immunoSEQ multiplex PCR. The sample contains about 140,000 clones, around 92% of which appear only once. The input for sequencing was peripheral blood, taken on day 0 of AZD1222 vaccination. These receptors were obtained from an adult in good health.

CDR3 DNA sequence: TGTGCCAGCAGCGTACAAGTGGGGACCGGGGAGCTGTTTTTT. It translates to CASSVQVGTGELFF. The chain recombines TRBV9 with TRBJ2-2; D is undetermined. Per germline, CDR1 SGDLS and CDR2 YYNGEE. Trimming shortened V by 1 base and J by 5 bases, and 9 bases separated the two germline ends. CDR3 length: 14 amino acids.

This sequence joins TRBV4-1 and TRBJ2-3; TRBD2 matches 14 bases. Germline V gene data show CDR1 as MGHRA and CDR2 as YSYEKL. The junction had 18 bases not matched to a gene; V was cut back by 4 bases and J by 6 bases. CDR3 length equals 20 residues. CDR3 residues: CASSRLIVGLAGEPRDTQYF. The CDR3 DNA follows: TGCGCCAGCAGCCGCCTTATTGTGGGACTAGCGGGGGAACCGCGGGATACGCAGTATTTT.

The table lists this clone with many counts. The chain employs TRBV2 and TRBJ1-6, with unresolved D. The CDR3 runs to 12 residues. Germline lookup yields CDR1 SNHLY and CDR2 FYNNEI. Trimming removed 4 bases at V and 10 bases at J, with 8 bases between. The CDR3 DNA follows: TGTGCCAGCAGTGGGTTGTCCTCACCCCTCCACTTT. Translation: CASSGLSSPLHF.

The V and J genes are TRBV5-6 and TRBJ1-2; the D is unclear. The V end was cut by 0 bases, the J end by 4 bases, with 13 bases between. The germline gives CDR1 SGHDT, CDR2 YYEEEE. This CDR3 is 15 amino acids long. The CDR3 loop reads CASSLVDLTGYGYTF. CDR3 sequence (DNA): TGTGCCAGCAGCTTGGTTGACCTAACGGGCTATGGCTACACCTTC.

The chain uses TRBV5-1 and TRBJ2-5; D is unclear. Trimming removed 1 base from V and 0 bases from J, with 4 bases in between. Germline values: CDR1 SGHRS, CDR2 YFSETQ. The CDR3 length is 13 residues. CDR3 protein: CASSLSHQETQYF. In nucleotides, the CDR3 is TGCGCCAGCAGCTTGAGCCACCAAGAGACCCAGTACTTC.

The chain employs TRBV6-1 and TRBJ1-2, with 9 bases aligning to TRBD1. The V segment lost 3 bases and the J segment 4 bases; nucleotides outside the gene matches: 12. Germline loops: CDR1 MNHNS, CDR2 SASEGT. The CDR3 is made up of 17 amino acids. This CDR3 reads CASSDPGQGSDGYGYTF. The CDR3 DNA is TGTGCCAGCAGTGACCCGGGACAGGGCTCCGATGGCTATGGCTACACCTTC.

The chain is built from TRBV29-1 and TRBJ1-1; D is uncertain. The CDR3 runs 15 residues. Germline assignment: CDR1 SQVTM and CDR2 ANQGSEA. Between the trimmed V and J ends, which lost 5 bases and 4 bases, there was a span of 20 bases. The CDR3 protein is CSVRDEWESSTEAFF. The CDR3 nucleotides are TGCAGCGTTCGAGATGAGTGGGAATCGAGCACTGAAGCTTTCTTT. Full variable domain (outside the CDR3, taken from reference TRBV29-1 and TRBJ1-1): SAVISQKPSRDICQRGTSLTIQCQVDSQVTMMFWYRQQPGQSLTLIATANQGSEATYESGFVIDKFPISRPNLTFSTLTVSNMSPEDSSIYLCSVRDEWESSTEAFFGQGTRLTVV.

This clone was seen a few times. CDR3 protein: CASSFDPSTDTQYF. In nucleotides, the CDR3 is TGTGCCAGCAGCTTCGATCCCAGTACAGATACGCAGTATTTT. The rearrangement uses TRBV7-2 and TRBJ2-3; D is unclear. The CDR3 loop spans 14 amino acids. Between the trimmed V and J ends, which lost 3 bases and 3 bases, there was a span of 10 bases. The germline V gene has CDR1 SGHTA and CDR2 FQGNSA.

This clone was recorded a few times. This sequence joins TRBV16 and TRBJ1-5, with D possibly TRBD1 on 5 matching bases. Trimming took off 4 bases at V and 3 bases at J, with 16 bases between the two ends. The CDR3 consists of 16 residues. The germline CDR1 and CDR2 sequences are KGHSY and FQNENV. The CDR3 sequence is CASSPLPRVFNQPQHF. CDR3 in DNA: TGTGCCAGCAGCCCTCTCCCCAGGGTCTTCAATCAGCCCCAGCATTTT. Combining the CDR3 with reference TRBV16 and TRBJ1-5 gives the whole variable domain GEEVAQTPKHLVRGEGQKAKLYCAPIKGHSYVFWYQQVLKNEFKFLISFQNENVFDETGMPKERFSAKCLPNSPCSLEIQATKLEDSAVYFCASSPLPRVFNQPQHFGDGTRLSIL.

This clone is a singleton in its sample. The rearrangement links TRBV7-8 to TRBJ2-7; 7 nucleotides agree with TRBD1. The junction had 4 bases not matched to a gene; V was cut back by 5 bases and J by 3 bases. The CDR3 extends over 13 amino acids. From germline, CDR1 is SGHVS and CDR2 FQNEAQ. CDR3: CASSLGQDYEQYF. In nucleotides, the CDR3 is TGTGCCAGCAGCCTCGGACAGGACTACGAGCAGTACTTC.

The CDR3 DNA is TGTGCCAGCAGCCCCGACGGAGCCTACGAGCAGTACTTC. Encoded protein: CASSPDGAYEQYF. The chain carries TRBV7-2 and TRBJ2-7; no clear D. The CDR3 runs to 13 residues. Trimming shortened V by 5 bases and J by 2 bases, and 10 bases separated the two germline ends. Germline V gene data show CDR1 as SGHTA and CDR2 as FQGNSA.

This clone has a single count. The rearrangement links TRBV9 to TRBJ1-2, with D unresolved. The CDR3 is 14 residues long. V was clipped by 0 bases and J by 1 base, with 7 bases between them. In germline, CDR1 is SGDLS, CDR2 YYNGEE. The CDR3 sequence is CASSVAQINYGYTF. As DNA, the CDR3 is TGTGCCAGCAGCGTAGCACAGATTAACTATGGCTACACCTTC.

The J gene is TRBJ2-1, the V gene TRBV7-8; D possibly corresponds to TRBD1 (6 bases). Trimming left V 5 bases short and J 2 bases short, with 13 bases between. The CDR3 runs 15 residues. CDR1 is SGHVS and CDR2 is FQNEAQ in the germline V gene. DNA for the CDR3: TGTGCCAGCAGCAAGGGGGAGTTCGCCTACAATGAGCAGTTCTTC. As protein: CASSKGEFAYNEQFF.

The chain joins TRBV9 to TRBJ1-1; TRBD1 matches 10 bases. Germline values: CDR1 SGDLS, CDR2 YYNGEE. The length of the CDR3 is 16 residues. With 3 bases clipped from V and 1 base from J, the junction kept 6 bases outside the gene matches. In DNA form, the CDR3 reads TGTGCCAGCAGCGGGGGGACAGGGGCATGGAACACTGAAGCTTTCTTT. It is translated as CASSGGTGAWNTEAFF.

V usage is TRBV11-2 and J usage is TRBJ1-1, with a possible D match to TRBD1 (6 bases). V dropped 9 bases and J dropped 5 bases, with 13 bases sitting between them. The CDR3 totals 12 residues. The germline gives CDR1 SGHAT, CDR2 FQNNGV. The CDR3 nucleotides are TGTGCCAGTCTACAGGGTGGAACTGAAGCTTTCTTT. This encodes CASLQGGTEAFF.

The CDR3 region has the DNA TGTGCCAGCAGCTGGGACGGGAACTATGGCTACACCTTC. Translated: CASSWDGNYGYTF. The rearrangement joins TRBV6-5 to TRBJ1-2; TRBD1 is a possible D gene (5 bases). V lost 6 bases, J lost 2 bases, and 10 bases lay in between. Germline CDR1 MNHEY, CDR2 SVGAGI. The CDR3 extends over 13 amino acids.

This chain joins TRBV19 and TRBJ1-5; TRBD1 might be the D (5 bases). Between the trimmed V and J ends, which lost 10 bases and 4 bases, there was a span of 17 bases. This CDR3 region has 14 residues. In germline, CDR1 is LNHDA, CDR2 SQIVND (reference sequence). The CDR3, as DNA: TGTGCCATCGCCGACAGCGCAAGAAATCAGCCCCAGCATTTT. Translation: CAIADSARNQPQHF. The full variable domain, completed using reference TRBV19 and TRBJ1-5, is DGGITQSPKYLFRKEGQNVTLSCEQNLNHDAMYWYRQDPGQGLRLIYYSQIVNDFQKGDIAEGYSVSREKKESFPLTVTSAQKNPTAFYLCAIADSARNQPQHFGDGTRLSIL.